These 30 T cell receptor beta chains share one sample of origin, sequenced in a study of control samples from healthy donors and cancer patients. Clones were read by immunoSEQ multiplex PCR, and TCRdb kept only the in-frame ones, dropping some. Among about 150,000 clones, over 85% were seen once, and the ten largest hold almost 6%. The sequencing input was blood. The source of these receptors is a man younger than 35 in good health.

V and J are TRBV5-1 and TRBJ1-1; 8 nucleotides line up with TRBD1. Germline CDR1 is SGHRS and CDR2 is YFSETQ. Germline trimming cut 1 base from V and 8 bases from J; bases unmatched to any gene: 10. The CDR3 spans 15 residues. CDR3 nucleotide sequence: TGCGCCAGCAGCTTGCCGGGACAGGTATGGCCCGAAGCTTTCTTT. Translating it yields CASSLPGQVWPEAFF.

The chain carries TRBV6-5 and TRBJ2-5; perhaps TRBD2 as D (6 bases). The CDR3 has 13 amino acids. Germline lookup yields CDR1 MNHEY and CDR2 SVGAGI. V gave up 2 bases and J gave up 5 bases, with 9 bases separating them. CDR3 nucleotides: TGTGCCAGCAGTTACGATGGGGGGGAGACCCAGTACTTC. Protein: CASSYDGGETQYF.

This clone was recorded only once. V and J are TRBV6-5 and TRBJ2-5; unclear D gene. CDR3 size: 14 residues. The germline CDR1 and CDR2 sequences are MNHEY and SVGAGI. Trimming shortened V by 2 bases and J by 5 bases, and 12 bases separated the two germline ends. DNA for the CDR3: TGTGCCAGCAGTTACAGGGTATTAGGGGAGACCCAGTACTTC. This encodes CASSYRVLGETQYF.

The chain combines TRBV9 with TRBJ2-1; D is unresolved. CDR3 length: 14 residues. Per the germline V gene, CDR1 is SGDLS and CDR2 is YYNGEE. V shed 3 bases and J shed 8 bases, with 15 bases lying between them. CDR3 bases: TGTGCCAGCAGCGCGTCCGGCGTCTCCCATGAGCAGTTCTTC. This sequence encodes CASSASGVSHEQFF.

The chain is built from TRBV7-9 and TRBJ2-7; either TRBD1 or TRBD2 may supply D (6 bases each). CDR1 and CDR2 from the germline V gene are SEHNR and FQNEAQ (reference sequence). CDR3 length equals 14 residues. Trimming took 5 bases from V and 2 from J, leaving 13 bases between them. DNA for the CDR3: TGTGCCAGCAGCCCCAAGGGGGGTCCCTACGAGCAGTACTTC. It specifies CASSPKGGPYEQYF. Full variable domain (missing parts from reference TRBV7-9 and TRBJ2-7): DTGVSQNPRHKITKRGQNVTFRCDPISEHNRLYWYRQTLGQGPEFLTYFQNEAQLEKSRLLSDRFSAERPKGSFSTLEIQRTEQGDSAMYLCASSPKGGPYEQYFGPGTRLTVT.

This clone was observed a few times. Other DNA sequences in the sample encode the same CDR3. Here the CDR3 reads CASSPTGSEQFF. The CDR3 DNA follows: TGCGCCAGCAGCCCGACAGGGAGTGAGCAGTTCTTC. The chain is built from TRBV4-1 and TRBJ2-1; 7 nucleotides line up with TRBD1. J was trimmed by 9 bases and V by 4 bases; bases with no gene match: 3. There are 12 residues in the CDR3. The germline gives CDR1 MGHRA, CDR2 YSYEKL.

This chain joins TRBV12-5 and TRBJ1-5; D not certain. CDR1 and CDR2 (germline): LGHNT, FRNRAP. V lost 2 bases and J 4 bases, leaving 6 bases between the germline ends. The length of the CDR3 is 13 residues. The CDR3 loop reads CASGLYGNQPQHF. The CDR3, as DNA: TGTGCTAGTGGTTTGTACGGGAATCAGCCCCAGCATTTT. Full variable domain (rest looked up from reference TRBV12-5 and TRBJ1-5): DARVTQTPRHKVTEMGQEVTMRCQPILGHNTVFWYRQTMMQGLELLAYFRNRAPLDDSGMPKDRFSAEMPDATLATLKIQPSEPRDSAVYFCASGLYGNQPQHFGDGTRLSIL.

Regarding this clone: The junction does not match germline at one end; this may be a read error. The chain is built from TRBV2 and TRBJ1-5; D call uncertain. The germline V gene encodes CDR1 SNHLY and CDR2 FYNNEI. The CDR3 runs to 15 residues. The CDR3 loop is CASNEGTLSNQPQHF. In DNA form, the CDR3 reads TGTGCCAGCAATGAAGGAACCCTTAGCAATCAGCCCCAGCATTTT. Combining the CDR3 with reference TRBV2 and TRBJ1-5 gives the whole variable domain EPEVTQTPSHQVTQMGQEVILRCVPISNHLYFYWYRQILGQKVEFLVSFYNNEISEKSEIFDDQFSVERPDGSNFTLKIRSTKLEDSAMYFCASNEGTLSNQPQHFGDGTRLSIL.

The genes are TRBV12-3 or TRBV12-4 and TRBJ2-7, with D hard to call. CDR3 length equals 13 residues. The ends were cut back, 3 bases at V and 2 bases at J, with 8 bases in the middle. Here the CDR3 reads CASSFYGAYEQYF. CDR3 coding DNA: TGTGCCAGCAGTTTTTATGGCGCCTACGAGCAGTACTTC.

The chain recombines TRBV4-3 with TRBJ1-2; D is uncertain. The length of the CDR3 is 14 residues. CDR1 is LGHNA and CDR2 is YSLEER in the germline V gene. The V end was cut by 1 base, the J end by 0 bases, with 6 bases between. This chain's CDR3 is CASSQGVANYGYTF. The CDR3 region has the DNA TGCGCCAGCAGCCAAGGGGTGGCTAACTATGGCTACACCTTC.

The J gene is TRBJ2-6, the V gene TRBV21-1; TRBD2, as called in the table, went unchecked against the DNA. TRBV21-1 is a pseudogene. The CDR3 is 19 amino acids. CDR3 DNA: TGTGCCAGCAGGAACCTCGACGGGGAACATATTACTGGGGCCAACGTCCTGACTTTC. Translating it yields CASRNLDGEHITGANVLTF.

The CDR3 nucleotides are TGCAGCGTTTGGGGGGAGGCTAAAGCCACCCCTAACTATGGCTACACCTTC. Protein: CSVWGEAKATPNYGYTF. This rearrangement joins TRBV29-1 to TRBJ1-2; weak D call: TRBD1 (5 bases). Germline loops: CDR1 SQVTM, CDR2 ANQGSEA. The CDR3 runs 17 residues. V dropped 5 bases and J dropped 0 bases, with 22 bases sitting between them.

The chain employs TRBV27 and TRBJ1-5; D perhaps matches TRBD1 (5 bases). CDR3 length: 15 residues. Trimming pared 6 bases from V and 0 bases from J, leaving 12 bases between. Looked up from germline, CDR1 is MNHEY and CDR2 is SMNVEV (reference sequence). CDR3 in DNA: TGTGCCAGCAGATCTGACAGTTATAGCAATCAGCCCCAGCATTTT. Residues: CASRSDSYSNQPQHF.

The chain couples TRBV19 to TRBJ1-1, with D tentatively TRBD1 (6 bases). The CDR3 sequence is 14 residues long. Between the trimmed V and J ends, which lost 8 bases and 6 bases, there was a span of 19 bases. Germline lookup yields CDR1 LNHDA and CDR2 SQIVND (reference sequence). This CDR3 reads CASEGGWGRPEAFF. The CDR3 DNA follows: TGTGCCAGTGAAGGGGGTTGGGGAAGGCCTGAAGCTTTCTTT. Supplemented by reference TRBV19 and TRBJ1-1, the full variable domain reads DGGITQSPKYLFRKEGQNVTLSCEQNLNHDAMYWYRQDPGQGLRLIYYSQIVNDFQKGDIAEGYSVSREKKESFPLTVTSAQKNPTAFYLCASEGGWGRPEAFFGQGTRLTVV.

This sequence joins TRBV6-2 or TRBV6-3 and TRBJ2-7, with D possibly being TRBD1 (5 bases). This CDR3 is built from 15 residues. Trimming left V 0 bases short and J 0 bases short, with 9 bases between. Germline CDR1 is MNHEY and CDR2 is SVGEGT. The chain's CDR3 is CASSYSKGASYEQYF. CDR3 DNA sequence: TGTGCCAGCAGTTACTCGAAAGGGGCCTCCTACGAGCAGTACTTC.

This clone was detected once. V is TRBV15 and J is TRBJ1-4; no reliable D call. CDR3 length: 14 amino acids. V gave up 0 bases and J gave up 5 bases, with 7 bases separating them. CDR1 is LNHNV, CDR2 YYDKDF, per germline (reference sequence). The CDR3 DNA sequence: TGTGCCACCAGCAGAGATTTGCAGAATGAAAAACTGTTTTTT. It specifies CATSRDLQNEKLFF.

The CDR3 protein is CASSKGKGDRITGTDTQYF. DNA for the CDR3: TGTGCCAGCAGCAAAGGTAAGGGGGACAGGATCACAGGCACAGATACGCAGTATTTT. The chain links TRBV21-1 to TRBJ2-3; the table's D gene call, TRBD1, was not cross checked with the DNA. TRBV21-1 is assigned pseudogene status. The CDR3 contains 19 residues.

On this clone itself: At one end, the junction sequence differs from germline, possibly due to a read error. The rearrangement uses TRBV7-9 and TRBJ2-2, with D tentatively TRBD1 (6 bases). The CDR3 is 15 residues long. Germline loops: CDR1 SEHNR, CDR2 FQNEAQ (reference sequence). DNA of the CDR3: TGTGCCAGCAGCTTTGCAGGGGTCTACACCAGGGAGCTGTTTTTT. Translating it yields CASSFAGVYTRELFF.

This clone was counted a single time. The V call is TRBV5-1, the J call TRBJ2-6; 9 bases align to TRBD1. V gave up 2 bases and J gave up 2 bases; unmatched junction bases: 8. CDR1 is SGHRS, CDR2 YFSETQ, per germline. The CDR3 consists of 18 residues. The CDR3 here is CASSLETGGGPGANVLTF. In DNA, the CDR3 is TGCGCCAGCAGCTTAGAGACAGGGGGAGGCCCTGGGGCCAACGTCCTGACTTTC. Filled out from reference TRBV5-1 and TRBJ2-6, the complete variable domain reads KAGVTQTPRYLIKTRGQQVTLSCSPISGHRSVSWYQQTPGQGLQFLFEYFSETQRNKGNFPGRFSGRQFSNSRSEMNVSTLELGDSALYLCASSLETGGGPGANVLTFGAGSRLTVL.

This rearrangement joins TRBV3-1 (or the pseudogene TRBV3-2) to TRBJ1-3; D might be TRBD1 (5 bases). V gave up 4 bases and J gave up 8 bases, with 12 bases separating them. The germline V gene encodes CDR1 LGHDT and CDR2 YNNKEL (reference sequence). The CDR3 sequence is 13 residues long. CDR3 coding DNA: TGTGCCAGCAGCCTGCCCAAGGGACACACCATATATTTT. Translation: CASSLPKGHTIYF.

The chain recombines TRBV7-9 with TRBJ1-1, with unresolved D. CDR1 SEHNR and CDR2 FQNEAQ come from the germline V gene (reference sequence). There are 13 residues in the CDR3. Between the trimmed V and J ends, which lost 4 bases and 0 bases, there was a span of 6 bases. The CDR3 here is CASSSNVNTEAFF. The CDR3 DNA is TGTGCCAGCAGCTCTAACGTGAACACTGAAGCTTTCTTT.

The V gene is TRBV11-2, the J gene TRBJ1-1, with no clear D. Between the trimmed V and J ends, which lost 2 bases and 2 bases, there was a span of 12 bases. Germline values: CDR1 SGHAT, CDR2 FQNNGV. This CDR3 is 15 amino acids long. CDR3 loop: CASSLYSDTNTEAFF. For the CDR3, the DNA is TGTGCCAGCAGCTTATATTCCGACACCAACACTGAAGCTTTCTTT.

V is TRBV6-4 and J is TRBJ2-7; TRBD1 matches 11 bases. Trimming took 4 bases from V and 4 from J; bases not matched to a gene: 6. The CDR3 consists of 15 residues. Germline values: CDR1 MRHNA, CDR2 SNTAGT. CDR3 sequence reads: CASSAGTGGWYEQYF. The CDR3 DNA follows: TGTGCCAGCAGTGCCGGGACAGGGGGTTGGTACGAGCAGTACTTC.

This clone showed up just a few times. The chain couples TRBV4-2 to TRBJ2-3, with a possible D match to TRBD1 (6 bases). This CDR3 is built from 16 residues. Between the trimmed V and J ends, which lost 0 bases and 1 base, there was a span of 11 bases. Germline V gives CDR1 LGHNA, CDR2 YNFKEQ. CDR3 DNA sequence: TGTGCCAGCAGCCAAGAGGCAGGGGCCGGCACAGATACGCAGTATTTT. It encodes CASSQEAGAGTDTQYF.

This CDR3 reads CASSPRTGFNYGYTF. The CDR3 region has the DNA TGTGCCAGCAGCCCTCGGACGGGTTTTAACTATGGCTACACCTTC. This chain joins TRBV5-4 and TRBJ1-2; D is undetermined. Germline CDR1 is SGHNT and CDR2 is YYREEE (reference sequence). The CDR3 has 15 residues. Trimming cost V 4 bases and J 1 base, with 14 bases left between them.

This chain connects TRBV19 to TRBJ2-5; D is perhaps TRBD1 (6 bases). The CDR3 is 15 amino acids. V was trimmed by 3 bases and J by 3 bases, leaving 14 bases between them. Germline loops: CDR1 LNHDA, CDR2 SQIVND (reference sequence). CDR3 nucleotides: TGTGCCAGTAGTATCGTTGCGGACAGAAAAGAGACCCAGTACTTC. Protein: CASSIVADRKETQYF.

This clone was seen only once. The chain recombines TRBV9 with TRBJ2-1; perhaps D is TRBD1 or TRBD2 (5 bases each). CDR1 and CDR2 (germline): SGDLS, YYNGEE. The V and J ends lost 2 bases and 7 bases respectively, with 16 bases between them. The CDR3 extends over 15 amino acids. The CDR3 is CASSVDAGTRNEQFF. CDR3 bases: TGTGCCAGCAGCGTCGACGCCGGGACCAGAAATGAGCAGTTCTTC.

This chain uses TRBV6-5 with TRBJ2-5; D is tentatively TRBD1 or TRBD2 (5 bases each). Germline CDR1 reads MNHEY; CDR2 reads SVGAGI. The germline V and J ends were trimmed by 0 bases and 8 bases, with 7 bases remaining between them. The CDR3 is 12 amino acids. The CDR3 DNA is TGTGCCAGCAGTTACTCTGGGGACACCCAGTACTTC. It codes for CASSYSGDTQYF.

The chain recombines TRBV15 with TRBJ1-5; D gene unclear. Trimming pared 0 bases from V and 1 base from J, leaving 7 bases between. CDR3 length: 15 residues. Germline-derived CDR1 and CDR2 are LNHNV and YYDKDF (reference sequence). The CDR3 DNA follows: TGTGCCACCAGCAGAGATGCTCGGAGCAATCAGCCCCAGCATTTT. Encoded protein: CATSRDARSNQPQHF.

The chain joins TRBV27 to TRBJ2-4; possibly TRBD1 for D (6 bases). The V end lost 2 bases, the J end lost 8 bases, and 13 bases lay between the germline ends. CDR1 and CDR2 (germline): MNHEY, SMNVEV (reference sequence). The CDR3 has 14 amino acids. The CDR3 loop reads CASSLLRGGDIQYF. In DNA form, the CDR3 reads TGTGCCAGCAGTTTACTTCGTGGGGGCGACATTCAGTACTTC.